This TCR beta chain was sequenced during a study of patients and donors after allogeneic stem cell transplantation. This clonotype was observed a few times. Each CDR3 protein is one row after TCRdb ran MiXCR on the RT-PCR reads. The sample yields about 200,000 distinct CDR3 sequences, around two fifths seen once. This sequence was found in a human donor who was either an allogeneic HSCT recipient or a stem cell or donor lymphocyte infusion donor (not recorded which). It is not recorded whose cells these are; they may come from a transplant donor. The sample was blood, either unsorted or a sorted T cell fraction (not recorded which).

CDR3 region: CASSHPSQTSGNQETQYF. The CDR3 bases are TGTGCCAGCAGTCACCCGTCCCAGACTAGCGGAAACCAAGAGACCCAGTACTTC. The V gene is TRBV9, the J gene TRBJ2-5, with 9 bases that match TRBD2. Losses at the gene ends were 5 bases for V and 0 bases for J; bases not matched to a gene: 14. The CDR3 sequence is 18 residues long. CDR1 is SGDLS, CDR2 YYNGEE, per germline.